The 18 T cell receptor beta chains reported below all come from one sample, sequenced in a study of cytomegalovirus exposure and HLA in healthy donors. Generated by immunoSEQ multiplex PCR, the TCRdb table keeps only in-frame clones and is missing some. Of about 360,000 clones detected, approximately 90% appear once; the ten largest clones hold over 0.75%. The sequencing input was PBMCs. The receptors shown here come from a woman between 18 and 30 years old in good health and CMV-seronegative.

This clone was seen just once. This rearrangement joins TRBV18 to TRBJ2-7, with a weak D call TRBD2 (6 bases). The V and J ends lost 5 bases and 0 bases respectively, with 14 bases between them. Germline lookup yields CDR1 KGHSH and CDR2 LQKENI. The CDR3 is 15 amino acids. The CDR3 nucleotides read TGTGCCAGCTCATTGGGGGGTGCAAGCTCCTACGAGCAGTACTTC. Encoded protein: CASSLGGASSYEQYF. The complete variable domain, with remaining parts taken from reference TRBV18 and TRBJ2-7, reads NAGVMQNPRHLVRRRGQEARLRCSPMKGHSHVYWYRQLPEEGLKFMVYLQKENIIDESGMPKERFSAEFPKEGPSILRIQQVVRGDSAAYFCASSLGGASSYEQYFGPGTRLTVT.

The chain joins TRBV28 to TRBJ2-1, with TRBD2 matching 9 bases. This CDR3 contains 14 residues. Germline V gene lookup returns CDR1 MDHEN and CDR2 SYDVKM. V gave up 9 bases and J gave up 10 bases; unmatched junction bases: 13. CDR3 in DNA: TGTGCCAGTACACTGGTGGGGACTAGCCTGGAGCAGTTCTTC. Protein: CASTLVGTSLEQFF.

The chain couples TRBV7-6 to TRBJ2-7; D is undetermined. Germline-derived CDR1 and CDR2 are SGHVS and FNYEAQ. The CDR3 extends over 12 amino acids. V dropped 5 bases and J dropped 2 bases, with 7 bases sitting between them. Here the CDR3 reads CASSPNPYEQYF. CDR3 nucleotide sequence: TGTGCCAGCAGCCCTAACCCCTACGAGCAGTACTTC.

This clone appeared many times. The DNA is left out, because the CDR3 cannot be placed on it with certainty; the CDR3 is given as TCRdb lists it. The chain employs TRBV1 and TRBJ1-1; the table names TRBD1, a call not compared with the DNA. TRBV1 is noted as a pseudogene. Inclusive of both ends, the CDR3 amounts to 13 amino acids. The CDR3 spells CTPRVGQGAEAFF.

This sequence joins TRBV6-1 and TRBJ1-4; 7 bases align to TRBD1. The V segment lost 7 bases and the J segment 3 bases; nucleotides outside the gene matches: 5. This CDR3 region has 14 residues. CDR1 MNHNS and CDR2 SASEGT come from the germline V gene. The CDR3 protein is CASIRQGSNEKLFF. CDR3 coding DNA: TGTGCCAGCATCAGACAGGGATCTAATGAAAAACTGTTTTTT.

V and J are TRBV30 and TRBJ1-1, with D unclear. Trimming removed 0 bases at V and 6 bases at J, with 17 bases between. CDR3 size: 15 residues. Germline lookup yields CDR1 GTSNPN and CDR2 SVGIG (reference sequence). The CDR3 reads CAWSVSAGGRPEAFF. CDR3 in DNA: TGTGCCTGGAGTGTGAGTGCGGGCGGTAGACCTGAAGCTTTCTTT.

V usage is TRBV6-1 and J usage is TRBJ1-4; D remains ambiguous. Trimming took 6 bases from V and 6 from J, leaving 17 bases between them. The CDR3 is 15 amino acids. Per the germline V gene, CDR1 is MNHNS and CDR2 is SASEGT. The CDR3 protein is CASRRKEGGDEKLFF. Here the CDR3 DNA reads TGTGCCAGCAGGAGAAAGGAGGGTGGGGATGAAAAACTGTTTTTT.

The V call is TRBV2, the J call TRBJ2-7; 8 bases fit TRBD1. The CDR3 has 15 amino acids. The junction had 13 bases not matched to a gene; V was cut back by 5 bases and J by 7 bases. Germline V gene lookup returns CDR1 SNHLY and CDR2 FYNNEI. The CDR3 spells CASSTTGADRGEQYF. The CDR3, as DNA: TGTGCCAGCAGTACGACAGGGGCCGATAGGGGTGAGCAGTACTTC.

The chain recombines TRBV30 with TRBJ1-1, with a weak D call TRBD1 (6 bases). The V end was cut by 8 bases, the J end by 1 base, with 11 bases between. Germline assignment: CDR1 GTSNPN and CDR2 SVGIG (reference sequence). The CDR3 has 12 residues. CDR3 protein: CAHDRWNTEAFF. The CDR3 DNA reads TGTGCCCATGACAGGTGGAACACTGAAGCTTTCTTT.

This chain uses TRBV28 with TRBJ1-1; D is possibly TRBD1 (5 bases). CDR3 length: 16 residues. The germline V gene has CDR1 MDHEN and CDR2 SYDVKM. The V gene lost 2 bases and the J gene lost 1 base, with 14 bases spanning the gap. CDR3 protein: CASSLIQGSGNTEAFF. Written as DNA, the CDR3 is TGTGCCAGCAGTTTAATTCAGGGTTCAGGGAACACTGAAGCTTTCTTT.

The rearrangement joins TRBV5-1 to TRBJ2-5, with a possible D match to TRBD1 (6 bases). With 4 bases removed from V and 2 bases from J, the gap between germline ends came to 21 bases. Germline V lookup: CDR1 SGHRS, CDR2 YFSETQ. CDR3 size: 17 residues. Written as DNA, the CDR3 is TGCGCCAGCAGCGCGGGTTTAAATCAGGGGATACAAGAGACCCAGTACTTC. It codes for CASSAGLNQGIQETQYF. Full variable domain (outside the CDR3, taken from reference TRBV5-1 and TRBJ2-5): KAGVTQTPRYLIKTRGQQVTLSCSPISGHRSVSWYQQTPGQGLQFLFEYFSETQRNKGNFPGRFSGRQFSNSRSEMNVSTLELGDSALYLCASSAGLNQGIQETQYFGPGTRLLVL.

The chain recombines TRBV28 with TRBJ1-1; 8 nucleotides match TRBD1. CDR3 length: 16 residues. V shed 7 bases and J 4 bases; nucleotides not matched to a gene: 14. Germline CDR1 and CDR2: MDHEN and SYDVKM. The CDR3 region is CASTQANRGVSTEAFF. CDR3 nucleotides: TGTGCCAGCACCCAAGCGAACAGGGGGGTTAGCACTGAAGCTTTCTTT.

DNA of the CDR3: TGTGCCAGCAGCTTGGTTGGCCCAGGGTGGAGGAACACTGAAGCTTTCTTT. Translated, it gives CASSLVGPGWRNTEAFF. V gene TRBV5-4 combines with J gene TRBJ1-1, with D perhaps TRBD1 (5 bases). There are 17 residues in the CDR3. V was cut by 0 bases and J by 1 base, with 16 bases left in between. CDR1 is SGHNT, CDR2 YYREEE, per germline (reference sequence).

The V gene is TRBV6-4, the J gene TRBJ1-1; D is unresolved. V was clipped by 9 bases and J by 6 bases, with 14 bases between them. The germline CDR1 and CDR2 sequences are MRHNA and SNTAGT. This CDR3 has 12 amino acids. The CDR3 sequence: CARRQRNAEAFF. The CDR3 DNA reads TGTGCCAGGAGGCAACGTAACGCTGAAGCTTTCTTT.

This clone was seen once. The genes are TRBV28 and TRBJ1-3; maybe TRBD1 (5 bases). This CDR3 has 15 amino acids. Germline V gene lookup returns CDR1 MDHEN and CDR2 SYDVKM. Trimming stripped 0 bases from V and 4 bases from J, with 10 bases between. The CDR3, as DNA: TGTGCCAGCAGTTTATGGGCAGGGCCAGGAAACACCATATATTTT. The encoded protein is CASSLWAGPGNTIYF.

The chain has TRBV7-6 and TRBJ2-7; 11 bases fit TRBD2. The CDR3 covers 16 residues. The V gene end was trimmed by 1 base and the J gene end by 3 bases; junction bases not matched to a gene: 5. Looked up from germline, CDR1 is SGHVS and CDR2 is FNYEAQ. This chain's CDR3 is CASSLGLAGGLYEQYF. CDR3 nucleotides: TGTGCCAGCAGCTTAGGCCTAGCGGGAGGACTCTACGAGCAGTACTTC.

The chain carries TRBV5-1 and TRBJ1-1; no firm D call. Looked up from germline, CDR1 is SGHRS and CDR2 is YFSETQ. V was pared by 3 bases and J by 0 bases, with 6 bases between. The CDR3 is 13 residues long. The CDR3 region is CASSSDLNTEAFF. The CDR3 DNA follows: TGCGCCAGCAGCTCGGACTTGAACACTGAAGCTTTCTTT.

This chain connects TRBV7-9 to TRBJ2-1; 9 bases are shared with TRBD1. Germline CDR1 is SEHNR and CDR2 is FQNEAQ (reference sequence). The CDR3 length is 16 residues. The V segment lost 1 base and the J segment 5 bases; nucleotides outside the gene matches: 6. CDR3 nucleotide sequence: TGTGCCAGCAGCTTAGTCCTGGGACAGGGTAACAATGAGCAGTTCTTC. This gives the protein CASSLVLGQGNNEQFF.